This paragraph reports one T cell receptor (beta chain). Its specificity is not known. The V gene lost 0 bases and the J gene lost 1 base, with 7 bases spanning the gap. This CDR3 comprises 14 residues. Germline CDR1 is SGHNT and CDR2 is YYREEE (reference sequence). Expansion of antigen-specific CD4+ T cells with viral peptide pools was carried out by the ViraFEST assay before sequencing. Scientists isolated CD4+ T cells after a roughly ten-day culture period ended. Each participant was administered two doses of either the BNT162b2 or the mRNA-1273 vaccine. Supplemented with around 9.3 IU/ml IL-2 and roughly 10 ug/ml peptides, approximately 2 million PBMC per well were kept in culture. This sample was taken from a study of vaccination effects on CD4 cells after COVID-19. Clones were sequenced by immunoSEQ multiplex PCR, and TCRdb holds only the in-frame ones, with some missing. The sample lists approximately 24,000 clones, around 74% occurring once.

The input for sequencing was CD4+ T cells from PBMCs cultured with HCoV-NL63 spike peptides, taken after COVID-19 vaccination. The chain has TRBV5-4 and TRBJ1-1; D not certain. This sequence originates from a human donor who received a COVID-19 vaccine. The DNA of the CDR3 is TGTGCCAGCAGCTTGGTGGGCAGGAACACTGAAGCTTTCTTT. This gives the protein CASSLVGRNTEAFF.